These T cell receptor beta chains were read from a single sample in a study of cytomegalovirus exposure and HLA in healthy donors. Data came from immunoSEQ multiplex PCR; TCRdb stores just in-frame clones and leaves some out. The table lists approximately 200,000 clones, just under 75% of them singletons, with approximately 5% in the top ten. Sequencing was done on a sample of PBMCs. These receptors came from a man aged 25 to 40 in good health and CMV-seropositive. Each CDR3 is given with its conserved first and last residue. The D gene is left open where the match is weak. Clone sizes are given selectively: once, few, many, or a class where the clone is expanded.

.	TRBJ2-2	.	TRBV10-3	TGTGCCATCAAAGGGCAGGGGGGCACCGGGGAGCTGTTTTTT	CAIKGQGGTGELFF
TRBD1	TRBJ2-7	.	TRBV5-1	TGCGCCAGCAGCTTAAACAGGGGGCGTGAGCAGTACTTC	CASSLNRGREQYF
TRBD2	TRBJ2-1	.	TRBV5-6	TGTGCCAGCAGCGTGGTAGGACTAGCGGGACTCGAGCAGTTCTTC	CASSVVGLAGLEQFF
TRBD2	TRBJ2-1	.	TRBV5-1	TGCGCCAGCAGCCACGGGACTAGCGGCAATGAGCAGTTCTTC	CASSHGTSGNEQFF
.	TRBJ1-3	.	TRBV30	TGTGCCCTAAGAACAGGGCCCGGAAACACCATATATTTT	CALRTGPGNTIYF
.	TRBJ2-1	.	TRBV2	TGTGCCAGCAGTGGTTTGCTAGCAGGCAATGAGCAGTTCTTC	CASSGLLAGNEQFF
TRBD2	TRBJ2-1	.	TRBV5-1	TGCGCCAGCAGCAAGCTACTAGCGGGGCTAACCAATGAGCAGTTCTTC	CASSKLLAGLTNEQFF
TRBD1	TRBJ2-7	.	TRBV27	TGTGCCAGCAGTTTCTACGGACAGGACGAGCAGTACTTC	CASSFYGQDEQYF
TRBD2	TRBJ2-5	.	TRBV18	TGTGCCAGCTCACGCCGGACTAGCGGGGGGGATTGGGAGCAGTACTTC	CASSRRTSGGDWEQYF
.	TRBJ2-7	.	TRBV7-2	TGTGCCAGCAGCTTCGCCACGGACTCGCTGGGGCAGTACTTC	CASSFATDSLGQYF
.	TRBJ1-1	.	TRBV30	TGTGCCTGGAGTATGATGGCGGGGACTGAAGCTTTCTTT	CAWSMMAGTEAFF
.	TRBJ1-5	.	TRBV5-6	TGTGCCAGCAGCTTGTACACAGGCGGTCATCAGCCCCAGCATTTT	CASSLYTGGHQPQHF
TRBD2	TRBJ2-3	.	TRBV9	TGTGCCAGCAGCGTAAGCGGGGGGGACACAGATACGCAGTATTTT	CASSVSGGDTDTQYF
TRBD2	TRBJ2-1	few	TRBV4-3	TGCGCCAGCAGCCTTTTCGGGGGGGAGGGGGATGAGCAGTTCTTC	CASSLFGGEGDEQFF
.	TRBJ2-3	few	TRBV9	TGTGCCAGCAGTAGTCGCGGGAATGCGGCAGATACGCAGTATTTT	CASSSRGNAADTQYF
.	TRBJ2-3	.	TRBV6-6	TGTGCCAGCAGTTACGGCCCGGGAGAAGCAGATACGCAGTATTTT	CASSYGPGEADTQYF
TRBD1	TRBJ2-7	.	TRBV6-1	TGTGCCAGCAGGTGGGACAGGGCTGAAGAGCAGTACTTC	CASRWDRAEEQYF